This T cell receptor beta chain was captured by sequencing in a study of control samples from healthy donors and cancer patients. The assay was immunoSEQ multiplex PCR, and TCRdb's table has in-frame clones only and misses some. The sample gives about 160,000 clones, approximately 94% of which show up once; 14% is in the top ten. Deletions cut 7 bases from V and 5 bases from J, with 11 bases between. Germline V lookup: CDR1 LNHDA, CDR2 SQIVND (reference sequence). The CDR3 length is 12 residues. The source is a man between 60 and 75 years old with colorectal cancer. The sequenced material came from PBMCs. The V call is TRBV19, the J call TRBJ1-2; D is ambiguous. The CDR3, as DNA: TGTGCCAGTACCCGGACGGATTATGGCTACACCTTC. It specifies CASTRTDYGYTF.